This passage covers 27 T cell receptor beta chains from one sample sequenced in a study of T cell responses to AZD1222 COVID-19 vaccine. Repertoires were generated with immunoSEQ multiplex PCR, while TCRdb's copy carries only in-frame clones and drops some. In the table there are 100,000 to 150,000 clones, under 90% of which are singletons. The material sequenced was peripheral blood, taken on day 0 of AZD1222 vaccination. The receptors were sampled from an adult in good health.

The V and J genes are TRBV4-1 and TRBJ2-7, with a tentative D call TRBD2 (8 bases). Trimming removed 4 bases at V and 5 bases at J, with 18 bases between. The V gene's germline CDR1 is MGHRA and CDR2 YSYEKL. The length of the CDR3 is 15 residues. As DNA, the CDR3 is TGCGCCAGCAGCCTCAGGGGGACTAGTACCCACGAGCAGTACTTC. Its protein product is CASSLRGTSTHEQYF.

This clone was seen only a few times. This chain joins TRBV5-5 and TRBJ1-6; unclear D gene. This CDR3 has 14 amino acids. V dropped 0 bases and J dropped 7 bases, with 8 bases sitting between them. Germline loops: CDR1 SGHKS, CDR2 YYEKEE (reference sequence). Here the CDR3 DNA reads TGTGCCAGCAGCTTGGAACGGGTCAATTCACCCCTCCACTTT. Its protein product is CASSLERVNSPLHF.

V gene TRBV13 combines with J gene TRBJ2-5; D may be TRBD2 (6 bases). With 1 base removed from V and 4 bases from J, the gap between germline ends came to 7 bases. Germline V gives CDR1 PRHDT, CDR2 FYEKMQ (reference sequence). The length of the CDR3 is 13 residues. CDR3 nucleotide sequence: TGTGCCAGCAGCTTAGTGGGGGGAGAGACCCAGTACTTC. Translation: CASSLVGGETQYF.

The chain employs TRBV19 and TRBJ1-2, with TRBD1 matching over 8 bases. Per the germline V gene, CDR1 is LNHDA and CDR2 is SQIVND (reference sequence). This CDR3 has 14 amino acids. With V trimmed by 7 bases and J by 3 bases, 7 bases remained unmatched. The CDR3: CASTLGDRYYGYTF. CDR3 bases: TGTGCCAGTACCCTGGGGGACAGGTACTATGGCTACACCTTC.

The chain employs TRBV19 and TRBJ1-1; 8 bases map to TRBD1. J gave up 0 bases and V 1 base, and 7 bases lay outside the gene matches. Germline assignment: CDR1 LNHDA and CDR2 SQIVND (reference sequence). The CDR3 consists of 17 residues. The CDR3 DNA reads TGTGCCAGTAGTATAGCCAGGGACAGGCCTATGAACACTGAAGCTTTCTTT. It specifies CASSIARDRPMNTEAFF. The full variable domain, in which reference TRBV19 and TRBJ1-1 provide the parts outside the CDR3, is DGGITQSPKYLFRKEGQNVTLSCEQNLNHDAMYWYRQDPGQGLRLIYYSQIVNDFQKGDIAEGYSVSREKKESFPLTVTSAQKNPTAFYLCASSIARDRPMNTEAFFGQGTRLTVV.

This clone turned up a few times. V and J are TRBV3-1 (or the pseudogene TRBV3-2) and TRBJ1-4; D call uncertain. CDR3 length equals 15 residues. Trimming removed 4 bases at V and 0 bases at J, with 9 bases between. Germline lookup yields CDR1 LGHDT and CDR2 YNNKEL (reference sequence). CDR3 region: CASSRYQATNEKLFF. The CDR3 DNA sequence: TGTGCCAGCAGCCGTTACCAGGCAACTAATGAAAAACTGTTTTTT.

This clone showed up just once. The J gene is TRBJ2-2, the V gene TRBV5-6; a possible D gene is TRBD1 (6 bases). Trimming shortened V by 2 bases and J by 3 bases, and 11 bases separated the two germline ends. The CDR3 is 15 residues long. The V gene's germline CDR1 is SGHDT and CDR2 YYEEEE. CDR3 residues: CASSLKDRYTGELFF. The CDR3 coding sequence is TGTGCCAGCAGCTTAAAGGACAGATACACCGGGGAGCTGTTTTTT. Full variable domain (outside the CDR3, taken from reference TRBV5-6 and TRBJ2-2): DAGVTQSPTHLIKTRGQQVTLRCSPKSGHDTVSWYQQALGQGPQFIFQYYEEEERQRGNFPDRFSGHQFPNYSSELNVNALLLGDSALYLCASSLKDRYTGELFFGEGSRLTVL.

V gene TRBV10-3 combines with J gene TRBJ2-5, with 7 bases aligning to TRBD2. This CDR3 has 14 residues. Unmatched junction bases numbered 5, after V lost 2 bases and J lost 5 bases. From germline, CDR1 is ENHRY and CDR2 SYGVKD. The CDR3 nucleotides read TGTGCCATCAGTGAGGGACTAGGAGGGGAGACCCAGTACTTC. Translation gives CAISEGLGGETQYF.

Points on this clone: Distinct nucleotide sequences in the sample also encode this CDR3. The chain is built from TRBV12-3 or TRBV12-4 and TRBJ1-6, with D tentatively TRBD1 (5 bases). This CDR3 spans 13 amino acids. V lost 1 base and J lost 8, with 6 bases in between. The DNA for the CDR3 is TGTGCCAGCAGTTTAGGGGGCGATTCACCCCTCCACTTT. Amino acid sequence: CASSLGGDSPLHF.

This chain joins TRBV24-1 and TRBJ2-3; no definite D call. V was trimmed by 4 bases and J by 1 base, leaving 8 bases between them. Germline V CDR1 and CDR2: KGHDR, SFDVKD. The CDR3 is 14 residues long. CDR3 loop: CATSEGGGTDTQYF. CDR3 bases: TGTGCCACCAGTGAGGGCGGAGGCACAGATACGCAGTATTTT.

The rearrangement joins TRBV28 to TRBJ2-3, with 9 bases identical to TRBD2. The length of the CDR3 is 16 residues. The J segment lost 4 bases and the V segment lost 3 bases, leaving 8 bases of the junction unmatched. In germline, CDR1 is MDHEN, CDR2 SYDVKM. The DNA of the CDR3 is TGTGCCAGCAGTTTTGGTGGCGGGGGGGGAGCAGATACGCAGTATTTT. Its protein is CASSFGGGGGADTQYF.

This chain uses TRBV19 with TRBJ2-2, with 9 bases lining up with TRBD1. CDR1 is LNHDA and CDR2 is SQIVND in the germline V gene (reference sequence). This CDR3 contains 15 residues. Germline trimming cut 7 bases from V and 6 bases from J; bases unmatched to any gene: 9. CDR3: CASTPGTGWSGELFF. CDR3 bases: TGTGCCAGTACCCCCGGGACAGGGTGGTCCGGGGAGCTGTTTTTT.

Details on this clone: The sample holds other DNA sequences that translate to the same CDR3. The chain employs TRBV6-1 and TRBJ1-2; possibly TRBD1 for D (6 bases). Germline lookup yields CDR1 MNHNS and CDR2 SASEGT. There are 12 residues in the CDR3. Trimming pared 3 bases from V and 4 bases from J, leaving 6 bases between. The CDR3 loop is CASSEDSYGYTF. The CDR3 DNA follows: TGTGCCAGCAGTGAGGACAGCTATGGCTACACCTTC.

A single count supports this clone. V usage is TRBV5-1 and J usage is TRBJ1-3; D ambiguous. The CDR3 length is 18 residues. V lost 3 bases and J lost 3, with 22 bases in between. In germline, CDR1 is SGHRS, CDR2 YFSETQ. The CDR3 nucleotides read TGCGCCAGCAGCTCGGCTGGCCCGGGTGGTGCGTATGGAAACACCATATATTTT. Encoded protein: CASSSAGPGGAYGNTIYF.

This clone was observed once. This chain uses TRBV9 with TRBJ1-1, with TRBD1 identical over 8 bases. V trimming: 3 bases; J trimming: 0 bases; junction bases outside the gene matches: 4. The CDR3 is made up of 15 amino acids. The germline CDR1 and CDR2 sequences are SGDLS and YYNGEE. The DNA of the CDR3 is TGTGCCAGCAGCGGGTCGGGACAGGTGAACACTGAAGCTTTCTTT. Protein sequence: CASSGSGQVNTEAFF.

This chain's CDR3 is CASSSDRGSMTLHF. In DNA, the CDR3 is TGTGCCAGCAGCTCCGACAGGGGATCTATGACCCTCCACTTT. The chain has TRBV27 and TRBJ1-6; 8 nucleotides line up with TRBD1. The trim removed 6 bases at V and 14 bases at J, leaving 12 bases unmatched. Per germline, CDR1 MNHEY and CDR2 SMNVEV (reference sequence). The CDR3 is 14 residues long.

In nucleotides, the CDR3 is TGTGCCAGCAGTTCTCACAGGAATCTTGATGGCTACACCTTC. Its translation: CASSSHRNLDGYTF. The rearrangement links TRBV6-2 or TRBV6-3 to TRBJ1-2; TRBD1 might be the D (5 bases). V was shortened by 4 bases and J by 6 bases, with 15 bases between the two germline ends. The germline CDR1 and CDR2 sequences are MNHEY and SVGEGT. The CDR3 length is 14 residues.

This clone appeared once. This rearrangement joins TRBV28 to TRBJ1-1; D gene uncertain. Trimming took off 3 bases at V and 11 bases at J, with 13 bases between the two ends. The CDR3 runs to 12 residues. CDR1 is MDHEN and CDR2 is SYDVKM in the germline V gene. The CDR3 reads CASSFLFDAAFF. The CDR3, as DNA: TGTGCCAGCAGTTTTTTGTTTGACGCCGCTTTCTTT. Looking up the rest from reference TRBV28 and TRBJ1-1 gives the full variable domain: DVKVTQSSRYLVKRTGEKVFLECVQDMDHENMFWYRQDPGLGLRLIYFSYDVKMKEKGDIPEGYSVSREKKERFSLILESASTNQTSMYLCASSFLFDAAFFGQGTRLTVV.

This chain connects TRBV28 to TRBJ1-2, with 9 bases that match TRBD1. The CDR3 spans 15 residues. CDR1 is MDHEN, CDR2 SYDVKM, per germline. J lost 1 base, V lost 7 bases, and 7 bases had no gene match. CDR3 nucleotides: TGTGCCAGCAACGAACAGGGGGCGGGTAACTATGGCTACACCTTC. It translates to CASNEQGAGNYGYTF.

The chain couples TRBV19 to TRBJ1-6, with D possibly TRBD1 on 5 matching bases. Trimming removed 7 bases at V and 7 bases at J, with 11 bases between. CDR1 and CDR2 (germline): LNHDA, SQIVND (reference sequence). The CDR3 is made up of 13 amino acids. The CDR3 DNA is TGTGCCAGTATAGCAGGGAAAAATTCACCCCTCCACTTT. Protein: CASIAGKNSPLHF.

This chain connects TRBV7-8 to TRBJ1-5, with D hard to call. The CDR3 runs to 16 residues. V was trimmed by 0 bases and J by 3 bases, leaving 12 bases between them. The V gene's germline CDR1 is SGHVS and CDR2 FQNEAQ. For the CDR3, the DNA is TGTGCCAGCAGCTTAGCTGGGAGTAGGAACAATCAGCCCCAGCATTTT. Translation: CASSLAGSRNNQPQHF. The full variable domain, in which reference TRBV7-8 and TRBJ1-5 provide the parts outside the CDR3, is GAGVSQSPRYKVAKRGQDVALRCDPISGHVSLFWYQQALGQGPEFLTYFQNEAQLDKSGLPSDRFFAERPEGSVSTLKIQRTQQEDSAVYLCASSLAGSRNNQPQHFGDGTRLSIL.

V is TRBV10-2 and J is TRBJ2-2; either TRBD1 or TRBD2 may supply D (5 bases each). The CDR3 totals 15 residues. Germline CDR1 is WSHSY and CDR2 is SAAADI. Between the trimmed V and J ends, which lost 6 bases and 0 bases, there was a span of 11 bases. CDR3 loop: CASRRQGPNTGELFF. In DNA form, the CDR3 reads TGCGCCAGCAGGCGGCAGGGACCGAACACCGGGGAGCTGTTTTTT.

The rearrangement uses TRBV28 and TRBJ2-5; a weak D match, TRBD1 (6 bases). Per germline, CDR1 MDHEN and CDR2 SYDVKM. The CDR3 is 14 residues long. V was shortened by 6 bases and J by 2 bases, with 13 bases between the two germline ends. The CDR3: CASRTAGVQETQYF. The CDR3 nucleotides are TGTGCCAGCAGAACCGCAGGGGTACAAGAGACCCAGTACTTC.

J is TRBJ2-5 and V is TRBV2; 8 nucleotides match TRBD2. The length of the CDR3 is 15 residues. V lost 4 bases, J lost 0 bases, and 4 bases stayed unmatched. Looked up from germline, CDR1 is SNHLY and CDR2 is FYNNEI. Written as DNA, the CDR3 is TGTGCCAGCAGTGGGTCTAGCGGGTACCAAGAGACCCAGTACTTC. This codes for CASSGSSGYQETQYF.

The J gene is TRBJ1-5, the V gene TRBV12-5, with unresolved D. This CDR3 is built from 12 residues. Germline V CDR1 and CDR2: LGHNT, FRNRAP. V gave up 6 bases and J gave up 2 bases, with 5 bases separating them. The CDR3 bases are TGTGCTAGTGGCCGCGGCAATCAGCCCCAGCATTTT. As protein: CASGRGNQPQHF.

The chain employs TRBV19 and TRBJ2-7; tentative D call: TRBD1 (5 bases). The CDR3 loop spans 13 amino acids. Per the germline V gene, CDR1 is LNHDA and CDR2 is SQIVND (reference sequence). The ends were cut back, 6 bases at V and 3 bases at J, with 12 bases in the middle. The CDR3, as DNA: TGTGCCAGTAGCCCTACAGGAGTCTACGAGCAGTACTTC. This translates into CASSPTGVYEQYF.

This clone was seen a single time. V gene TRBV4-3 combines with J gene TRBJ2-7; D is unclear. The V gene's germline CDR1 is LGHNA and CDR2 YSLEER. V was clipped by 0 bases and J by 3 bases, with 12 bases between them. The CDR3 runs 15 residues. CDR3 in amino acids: CASSQDIAALYEQYF. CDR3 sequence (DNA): TGCGCCAGCAGCCAAGATATCGCGGCCCTCTACGAGCAGTACTTC.